This is a list of T cell receptor beta chains from one sample in a study of beta chain features in type 1 diabetes. The assay was immunoSEQ multiplex PCR, and TCRdb's table has in-frame clones only and misses some. Of roughly 180,000 clones listed, approximately 7.9% are singletons. What was sequenced was central memory CD4+ T cells from blood. These receptor sequences come from a man younger than 30 with type 1 diabetes. The CDR3 runs from the conserved cysteine through the conserved F or W. The D gene is left open where the match is weak. Rows give clone size only sometimes, using once, few, many, or a class for an expanded clone.

>.|TRBJ2-1|11|few|TRBV30
TGTGCCTGGAGTGTTTCTCCTCAGCAGTTCTTC
CAWSVSPQQFF
>.|TRBJ1-4|14|.|TRBV30
TGTGCCTGGAGTGTACCGGGGGGCGGTGAAAAACTGTTTTTT
CAWSVPGGGEKLFF
>.|TRBJ2-4|15|few|TRBV6-5
TGTGCCAGCAGTTCCCCCAGGGAACCCAAAAACATTCAGTACTTC
CASSSPREPKNIQYF
>TRBD1|TRBJ2-2|16|.|TRBV15
TGTGCCACCAGCAGAGGGGACAGGGGGACCACCGGGGAGCTGTTTTTT
CATSRGDRGTTGELFF
>.|TRBJ1-6|15|.|TRBV6-1
TGTGCCAGCAGTAGCCGGGACTCTTATAATTCACCCCTCCACTTT
CASSSRDSYNSPLHF
>.|TRBJ1-1|13|few|TRBV6-1
TGTGCCAGCAGCCAGACAGCGAACACTGAAGCTTTCTTT
CASSQTANTEAFF
>TRBD1|TRBJ2-7|15|.|TRBV5-1
TGCGCCAGCAGCTTGCAGGGGGCGAGATCCTACGAGCAGTACTTC
CASSLQGARSYEQYF
>TRBD1|TRBJ2-1|15|few|TRBV5-4
TGTGCCAGCAGCTTTAGGGACAGGGGGCGCGATGAGCAGTTCTTC
CASSFRDRGRDEQFF
>.|TRBJ2-7|14|.|TRBV28
TGTGCCAGCAGTCGGGCAGGGGCGGTGGGAGAGCAGTACTTC
CASSRAGAVGEQYF
>.|TRBJ1-1|15|few|TRBV5-4
TGTGCCAGCAGCTTCAAGGACTTCCGGGACACTGAAGCTTTCTTT
CASSFKDFRDTEAFF
>.|TRBJ2-7|14|.|TRBV7-8
TGTGCCAGCAGCTTAGTTTACAGTTCCTACGAGCAGTACTTC
CASSLVYSSYEQYF
>TRBD1|TRBJ2-1|15|.|TRBV11-2
TGTGCCAGCAGCTTAGCGACAGGGGCTAGGGATGAGCAGTTCTTC
CASSLATGARDEQFF
>.|TRBJ1-3|15|.|TRBV18
TGTGCCAGCTCACCACCGGTGGGCGTCGGAAACACCATATATTTT
CASSPPVGVGNTIYF
>.|TRBJ2-3|15|.|TRBV15
TGTGCCACCAGCAGAGACAGGCCCAGCACAGATACGCAGTATTTT
CATSRDRPSTDTQYF
>TRBD1|TRBJ2-4|14|few|TRBV19
TGTGCCAGTAGCCTCTTGGACAGGGAAAACATTCAGTACTTC
CASSLLDRENIQYF
>TRBD2|TRBJ2-5|16|few|TRBV30
TGTGCCTGGAGTGTAGCTACTAGCGGGGCACAAGAGACCCAGTACTTC
CAWSVATSGAQETQYF
>TRBD2|TRBJ2-7|15|few|TRBV7-2
TGTGCCAGCAGCCCCACTAGCGGGGTCCCTAACGAGCAGTACTTC
CASSPTSGVPNEQYF
>TRBD1|TRBJ1-6|15|few|TRBV30
TGTGCCTGGAGTGGAAGATACAGGGGGCGGACACCCCTCCACTTT
CAWSGRYRGRTPLHF
>.|TRBJ2-7|16|few|TRBV7-2
TGTGCCAGCAGCTTCGGCGTCGGGCCAGGGTCCTACGAGCAGTACTTC
CASSFGVGPGSYEQYF
>.|TRBJ2-7|12|few|TRBV2
TGTGCCAGCAGGTACCGCGGGTCCGAGCAGTACTTC
CASRYRGSEQYF
>.|TRBJ2-5|12|many|TRBV29-1
TGCAGCGTGGGACACGACCAAGAGACCCAGTACTTC
CSVGHDQETQYF
>TRBD2|TRBJ2-3|17|few|TRBV4-1
TGCGCCAGCAGCCAAGAGCGGGCGGGGGGGCCAGCGGATACGCAGTATTTT
CASSQERAGGPADTQYF
>TRBD1|TRBJ2-5|12|.|TRBV2
TGTGCCAGTACAGGGGCGCGAGAGACCCAGTACTTC
CASTGARETQYF
>TRBD1|TRBJ1-5|17|few|TRBV27
TGTGCCAGCAGTGAAAACGACAGGGATCGGGGCAATCAGCCCCAGCATTTT
CASSENDRDRGNQPQHF
>.|TRBJ1-2|15|few|TRBV6-1
TGTGCCAGCAGTGAAGAGAGGTCCAGAATCTATGGCTACACCTTC
CASSEERSRIYGYTF
>TRBD1|TRBJ1-6|14|.|TRBV27
TGTGCCAGCTCAAGGACAGGGGAAGCGACACCCCTCCACTTT
CASSRTGEATPLHF
>TRBD2|TRBJ2-5|17|.|TRBV7-2
TGTGCCAGCAGCTTAGCGTCCATGGCCGCGGGAGGGGAGACCCAGTACTTC
CASSLASMAAGGETQYF
>TRBD2|TRBJ2-1|13|.|TRBV11-2
TGTGCCAGCAGCTTGGGACTATCGAATGAGCAGTTCTTC
CASSLGLSNEQFF
>TRBD1|TRBJ1-4|13|.|TRBV5-6
TGTGCCAGCAGCTCAGACAGGGGGGCTGAACTGTTTTTT
CASSSDRGAELFF
>.|TRBJ2-7|11|.|TRBV20-1
TGCAGTGCTAGGGCCTTGTACGAGCAGTACTTC
CSARALYEQYF
>.|TRBJ2-2|14|few|TRBV2
TGTGCCAGCAGTGTAAACAGTCACACCGGGGAGCTGTTTTTT
CASSVNSHTGELFF
>TRBD1|TRBJ1-1|13|few|TRBV6-5
TGTGCCAGCAGGCTACAGGGGACTACTGAAGCTTTCTTT
CASRLQGTTEAFF
>.|TRBJ2-1|17|.|TRBV18
TGTGCCAGCTCACCAACTTTACTTAACTCGGCCTACAATGAGCAGTTCTTC
CASSPTLLNSAYNEQFF
>TRBD2|TRBJ2-3|16|.|TRBV5-1
TGCGCCAGCAGCTTGGAAACTAGCGTGAGCACAGATACGCAGTATTTT
CASSLETSVSTDTQYF
>TRBD1|TRBJ1-3|16|few|TRBV7-2
TGTGCCAGCAGCTTAGAGACAGGGCTTACTGGAAACACCATATATTTT
CASSLETGLTGNTIYF
>.|TRBJ2-2|15|.|TRBV6-5
TGTGCCATCGGCCGGGACAAGACTTTCACCGGGGAGCTGTTTTTT
CAIGRDKTFTGELFF
>TRBD1|TRBJ1-1|15|few|TRBV7-8
TGTGCCAGCACCTTAACGCAACAGGGGGCAACTGAAGCTTTCTTT
CASTLTQQGATEAFF
>.|TRBJ2-2|11|few|TRBV2
TGTGCCAGCAAAGAGGTCGGGGAGCTGTTTTTT
CASKEVGELFF
>.|TRBJ2-5|14|.|TRBV18
TGTGCCAGCTCACCACCGGTCCAGGGAGAGACCCAGTACTTC
CASSPPVQGETQYF
>.|TRBJ1-2|13|.|TRBV6-5
TGTGCCAGCAGTCCTAGGGAGGGGGATGGCTACACCTTC
CASSPREGDGYTF
>.|TRBJ1-2|11|.|TRBV7-6
TGTGCCAAAGAGGGGGAAAAAGGCTACACCTTC
CAKEGEKGYTF
>.|TRBJ1-2|17|.|TRBV28
TGTGCCAGCAGTGTTAAGATTGGACAGCCCTTGGGGGATGGCTACACCTTC
CASSVKIGQPLGDGYTF